This T cell receptor beta chain was obtained from a study of T cell responses to AZD1222 COVID-19 vaccine. The study's findings and limits: With two AZD1222 doses given, Spike-specific TCR breadth and depth both rose. Clonal diversity was possibly underestimated, and the donors were mostly white British, with more females.

Profiling relied on immunoSEQ multiplex PCR, and the TCRdb table lists in-frame clones only, not all of them. The table includes tens of thousands of clones, 70% to 90% detected once. Unmatched junction bases numbered 3, after V lost 4 bases and J lost 3 bases. The CDR3 runs to 14 residues. In germline, CDR1 is LNHDA, CDR2 SQIVND (reference sequence). This clone came up a few times. Its cognate antigen is unknown. This receptor was obtained from an adult who received the AZD1222 COVID-19 vaccine. The rearrangement uses TRBV19 and TRBJ1-5, with TRBD1 matching 7 bases. Material: peripheral blood, obtained 28 days after the second AZD1222 dose. CDR3 region: CASSTDRNNQPQHF. The CDR3 nucleotides are TGTGCCAGTAGTACGGACAGGAACAATCAGCCCCAGCATTTT.